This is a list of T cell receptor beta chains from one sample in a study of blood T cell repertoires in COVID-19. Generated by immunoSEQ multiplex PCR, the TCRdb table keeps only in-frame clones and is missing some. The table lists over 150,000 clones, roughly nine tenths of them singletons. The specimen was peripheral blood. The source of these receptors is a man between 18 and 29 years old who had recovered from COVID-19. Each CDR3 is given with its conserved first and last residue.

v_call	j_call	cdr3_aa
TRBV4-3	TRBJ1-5	CASSQEQGRNQPQHF
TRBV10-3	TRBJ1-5	CAISGDRENQPQHF
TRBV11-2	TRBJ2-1	CASSPGTITYNEQFF
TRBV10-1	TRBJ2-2	CASSEPGLAELNTGELFF
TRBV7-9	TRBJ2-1	CASSPTTSLPRSSYNEQFF
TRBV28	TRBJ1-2	CASSTLTGYGYTF
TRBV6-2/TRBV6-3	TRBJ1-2	CASSYSGAGGFDGYTF
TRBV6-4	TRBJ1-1	CASSEDRVERGTEAFF
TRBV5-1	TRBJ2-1	CASSLGAGGVGEQFF
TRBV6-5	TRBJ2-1	CASSSRDRGSNEQFF
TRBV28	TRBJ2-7	CASSTGTGSSYEQYF
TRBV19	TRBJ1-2	CASSVDRGYTF
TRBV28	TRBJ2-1	CASSSLALEQFF
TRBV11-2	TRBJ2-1	CASSPGGGASSDNEQFF
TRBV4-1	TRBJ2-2	CASRLTSPPGTGELFF
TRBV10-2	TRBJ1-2	CASSDSLGLGGYTF
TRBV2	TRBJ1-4	CASRGRGGNEKLFF
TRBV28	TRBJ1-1	CASRPRWRTEAFF
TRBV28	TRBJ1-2	CASTRQGNYGYTF
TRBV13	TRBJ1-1	CASSLTQGPAFF
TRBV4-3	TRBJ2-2	CASSQASGSRELFF
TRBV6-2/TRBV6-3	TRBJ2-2	CASSGGRTSGPGELFF
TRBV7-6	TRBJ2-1	CASSLAPRGLADYNEQFF
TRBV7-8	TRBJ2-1	CASSNQLGALIF
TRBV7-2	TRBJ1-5	CASSLRTGDGRPQHF
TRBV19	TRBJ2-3	CASSAEGTSTDTQYF
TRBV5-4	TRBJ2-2	CASSPSGRGAGELFF
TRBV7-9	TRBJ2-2	CASSPNRGTGELFF
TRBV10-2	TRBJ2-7	CASSGTSNYEQYF
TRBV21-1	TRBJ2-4	CASARGLVNLQYF
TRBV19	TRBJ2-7	CASSGRDRGKGYEQYF
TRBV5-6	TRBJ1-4	CASTHWGGKGEKLFF
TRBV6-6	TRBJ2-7	CASTLTGEVDEQYF
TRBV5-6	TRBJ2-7	CASSPSGAREQYF
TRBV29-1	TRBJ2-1	CSYGQPYISYNEQFF
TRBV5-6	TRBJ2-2	CASSAGLEQHTGELFF
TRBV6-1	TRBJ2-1	CASSVEPYPRENNEQFF
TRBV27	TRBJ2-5	CASSLRSVQETQYF
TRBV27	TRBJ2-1	CASSLGPHEPYNEQFF
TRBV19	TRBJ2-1	CASSIASLNEQFF
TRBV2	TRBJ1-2	CASTTGGVGYTF
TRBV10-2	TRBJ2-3	CASSGGQSGADTQYF
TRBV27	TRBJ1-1	CASSRSLNTEAFF
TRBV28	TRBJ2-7	CASRARDRASYEQYF
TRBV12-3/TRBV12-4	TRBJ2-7	CASSPPSGNEQYF